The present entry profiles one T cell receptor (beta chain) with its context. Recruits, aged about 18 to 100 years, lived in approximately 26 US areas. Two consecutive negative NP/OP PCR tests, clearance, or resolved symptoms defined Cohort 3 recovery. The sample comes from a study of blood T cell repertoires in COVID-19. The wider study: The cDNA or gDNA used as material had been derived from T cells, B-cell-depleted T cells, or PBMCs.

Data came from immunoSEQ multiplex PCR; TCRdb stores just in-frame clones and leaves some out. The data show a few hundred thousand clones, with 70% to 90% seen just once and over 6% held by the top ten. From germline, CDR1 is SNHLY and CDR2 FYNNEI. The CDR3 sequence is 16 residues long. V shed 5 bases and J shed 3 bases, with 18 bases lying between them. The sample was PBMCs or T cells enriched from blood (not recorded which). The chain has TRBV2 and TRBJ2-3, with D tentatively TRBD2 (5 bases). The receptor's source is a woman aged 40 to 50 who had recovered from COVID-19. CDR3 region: CASSFRTPEGTDTQYF. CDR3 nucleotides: TGTGCCAGCAGTTTCCGGACTCCGGAAGGGACAGATACGCAGTATTTT.